This T cell receptor beta chain emerged from a study of shared clonotypes between healthy human individuals. This CDR3 has 14 amino acids. Germline V lookup: CDR1 SGHNT, CDR2 YYREEE (reference sequence). Trimming stripped 4 bases from V and 8 bases from J, with 15 bases between. Many counts were recorded for this clone. Libraries were prepared by immunoSEQ multiplex PCR; TCRdb keeps only in-frame clonotypes and omits some of them. The sample yields approximately 250,000 clones, 60% to 80% seen once. Sample: memory CD4+ T cells sorted from blood. The subset here: CD45RA-negative fraction. The chain links TRBV5-4 to TRBJ1-4; D uncertain. This sequence originates from a man in his thirties or forties in good health. This chain's CDR3 is CASSEAGNPEKLFF. The CDR3 DNA sequence: TGTGCCAGCAGCGAGGCGGGGAACCCGGAAAAACTGTTTTTT.